This record concerns one T cell receptor (beta chain) sequence. Its antigen is still unknown. CDR1 and CDR2 (germline): ENHRY, SYGVKD. Trimming took off 6 bases at V and 6 bases at J, with 12 bases between the two ends. The CDR3 length is 13 residues. Assay used: immunoSEQ multiplex PCR; TCRdb lists only in-frame clones, some missing. The top ten hold 2.5% to 3% of the sample, which has roughly 150,000 clones, around nine tenths seen once. This specimen comes from a study of cytomegalovirus exposure and HLA in healthy donors. Study-level findings and limits: The study listed 150 to 200 cytomegalovirus-associated TCR beta chains.

The donors formed part of the roughly 120-subject validation cohort, distinct from the roughly 700-subject first cohort. Sequencing used PBMCs. This clonotype was obtained from a man between 18 and 35 years old in good health and CMV-seronegative. This chain connects TRBV10-3 to TRBJ2-1; D is uncertain. The chain's CDR3 is CAIRREAPNEQFF. In DNA form, the CDR3 reads TGTGCCATCAGGCGCGAGGCCCCCAATGAGCAGTTCTTC.